The 20 T cell receptor beta chains listed next were all sequenced from one sample in a study of CD8+ T cells in alopecia areata. Sequencing used cDNA as its template, made by extracting RNA and reverse transcribing it. Profiling relied on immunoSEQ multiplex PCR, and the TCRdb table lists in-frame clones only, not all of them. Of 110,000 or so clones in the sample, 59% were seen once. Source material: CD8+ T cells sorted from blood. The receptors stem from a human donor in good health.

J is TRBJ2-1 and V is TRBV9; D unresolved. V shed 4 bases and J shed 6 bases, with 17 bases lying between them. Germline V gives CDR1 SGDLS, CDR2 YYNGEE. CDR3 size: 15 residues. CDR3 sequence: CASSPSDASGNEQFF. CDR3 DNA: TGTGCCAGCAGCCCTTCGGACGCCTCCGGCAATGAGCAGTTCTTC.

This chain uses TRBV5-1 with TRBJ2-7, with 8 bases that match TRBD2. CDR1 and CDR2 from the germline V gene are SGHRS and YFSETQ. The length of the CDR3 is 15 residues. Trimming removed 4 bases from V and 2 bases from J; junction bases left unmatched: 8. The CDR3 region is CASSRGGADTYEQYF. The CDR3 DNA reads TGCGCCAGCAGCCGGGGGGGAGCCGATACCTACGAGCAGTACTTC.

In its sample, this clone was seen once. The chain has TRBV4-2 and TRBJ2-3, with 14 bases that match TRBD2. The J segment lost 3 bases and the V segment lost 3 bases, leaving 5 bases of the junction unmatched. The CDR3 has 17 amino acids. Germline CDR1 LGHNA, CDR2 YNFKEQ. In DNA, the CDR3 is TGTGCCAGCAGCCAGGCGGGACTAGCGGGGGATACAGATACGCAGTATTTT. This translates into CASSQAGLAGDTDTQYF.

This clone was seen more than once but under ten times. The chain employs TRBV18 and TRBJ2-1, with D unclear. V was cut by 3 bases and J by 1 base, with 10 bases left in between. The CDR3 contains 15 residues. Germline lookup yields CDR1 KGHSH and CDR2 LQKENI. CDR3 DNA: TGTGCCAGCTCACCTGGTTCTGCATCCTACAATGAGCAGTTCTTC. Residues: CASSPGSASYNEQFF.

CDR3: CASSPDGGNEKLFF. The CDR3 DNA sequence: TGTGCCAGCAGCCCAGACGGTGGTAATGAAAAACTGTTTTTT. This chain links TRBV27 with TRBJ1-4, with D unclear. The germline CDR1 and CDR2 sequences are MNHEY and SMNVEV (reference sequence). The length of the CDR3 is 14 residues. V was clipped by 6 bases and J by 4 bases, with 12 bases between them.

J is TRBJ1-2 and V is TRBV10-2, with 8 nucleotides matching TRBD1. J gave up 4 bases and V 2 bases, and 6 bases lay outside the gene matches. The CDR3 is 15 amino acids. Germline V gives CDR1 WSHSY, CDR2 SAAADI. This chain's CDR3 is CASSEAGTGRYGYTF. DNA for the CDR3: TGCGCCAGCAGTGAGGCCGGGACAGGCCGCTATGGCTACACCTTC.

The V call is TRBV29-1, the J call TRBJ1-3; TRBD1 might be the D (6 bases). Germline V gives CDR1 SQVTM, CDR2 ANQGSEA. There are 13 residues in the CDR3. The germline V and J ends were trimmed by 5 bases and 10 bases, with 18 bases remaining between them. The chain's CDR3 is CSVTGSRTGTIYF. As DNA, the CDR3 is TGCAGCGTTACAGGGTCTCGAACGGGAACCATATATTTT.

The chain links TRBV11-2 to TRBJ2-2, with D uncertain. Germline values: CDR1 SGHAT, CDR2 FQNNGV. The CDR3 is 13 residues long. Between the trimmed V and J ends, which lost 4 bases and 5 bases, there was a span of 8 bases. CDR3 in amino acids: CASSSIDTGELFF. The CDR3 coding sequence is TGTGCCAGCAGCTCCATAGATACCGGGGAGCTGTTTTTT.

The CDR3 is CSVDGGSITEAFF. CDR3 coding DNA: TGCAGCGTTGATGGAGGTAGTATCACTGAAGCTTTCTTT. The V and J genes are TRBV29-1 and TRBJ1-1; D unresolved. The ends were cut back, 3 bases at V and 4 bases at J, with 12 bases in the middle. Germline V gene lookup returns CDR1 SQVTM and CDR2 ANQGSEA. This CDR3 is built from 13 residues.

This clone was found a few times. The chain is built from TRBV6-4 and TRBJ2-3; 11 bases fit TRBD1. The CDR3 is 15 amino acids. V lost 6 bases and J lost 4; bases outside the gene matches: 6. Germline loops: CDR1 MRHNA, CDR2 SNTAGT. CDR3 loop: CASSPGTGGSDTQYF. The DNA of the CDR3 is TGTGCCAGCAGCCCCGGGACAGGGGGATCAGATACGCAGTATTTT.

In DNA, the CDR3 is TGTGCCTGGAGTGCGGGGCCCGGGTATGAGCAGTTCTTC. This sequence encodes CAWSAGPGYEQFF. V is TRBV30 and J is TRBJ2-1, with D perhaps matching TRBD1 or TRBD2 (5 bases each). This CDR3 has 13 amino acids. The germline gives CDR1 GTSNPN, CDR2 SVGIG (reference sequence). Trimming left V 1 base short and J 8 bases short, with 12 bases between.

The chain has TRBV11-2 and TRBJ1-2, with TRBD1 as a possible D gene (5 bases). Trimming took 0 bases from V and 8 from J, leaving 16 bases between them. CDR1 and CDR2 (germline): SGHAT, FQNNGV. This CDR3 region has 15 residues. The DNA for the CDR3 is TGTGCCAGCAGCTTAGAAAGCTGGACAATGAACGGCTACACCTTC. Translation: CASSLESWTMNGYTF.

This chain links TRBV19 with TRBJ1-5; D gene ambiguous. The CDR3 is made up of 13 amino acids. Germline V gives CDR1 LNHDA, CDR2 SQIVND (reference sequence). Deletions cut 7 bases from V and 4 bases from J, with 11 bases between. The CDR3 DNA reads as TGTGCCAGTAATTTGGGCAGTAATCAGCCCCAGCATTTT. Translating gives CASNLGSNQPQHF. Full variable domain (remainder filled in from reference TRBV19 and TRBJ1-5): DGGITQSPKYLFRKEGQNVTLSCEQNLNHDAMYWYRQDPGQGLRLIYYSQIVNDFQKGDIAEGYSVSREKKESFPLTVTSAQKNPTAFYLCASNLGSNQPQHFGDGTRLSIL.

This clone showed up many times. V usage is TRBV19 and J usage is TRBJ2-1; TRBD2 matches 7 bases. Germline lookup yields CDR1 LNHDA and CDR2 SQIVND (reference sequence). The CDR3 runs to 15 residues. V trimming: 6 bases; J trimming: 7 bases; junction bases outside the gene matches: 12. This chain's CDR3 is CASSDPTSHSNEQFF. CDR3 bases: TGTGCCAGTAGCGACCCGACTAGCCACTCGAATGAGCAGTTCTTC. Based on the CDR3 plus reference TRBV19 and TRBJ2-1, the full variable domain is DGGITQSPKYLFRKEGQNVTLSCEQNLNHDAMYWYRQDPGQGLRLIYYSQIVNDFQKGDIAEGYSVSREKKESFPLTVTSAQKNPTAFYLCASSDPTSHSNEQFFGPGTRLTVL.

The CDR3 DNA sequence: TGTGCCAGCAGTTTAGGGCCAGGAGTTTTTGAGACCCAGTACTTC. Translation: CASSLGPGVFETQYF. This chain joins TRBV28 and TRBJ2-5; D gene unclear. The germline V gene encodes CDR1 MDHEN and CDR2 SYDVKM. The CDR3 sequence is 15 residues long. Trimming pared 2 bases from V and 5 bases from J, leaving 15 bases between.

The chain employs TRBV25-1 and TRBJ1-4; D may be TRBD1 (6 bases). This CDR3 is built from 13 residues. Trimming left V 8 bases short and J 8 bases short, with 15 bases between. CDR1 MGHDK and CDR2 SYGVNS come from the germline V gene. This chain's CDR3 is CASQQGLGEKLFF. CDR3 sequence (DNA): TGTGCCAGCCAACAGGGTTTGGGCGAAAAACTGTTTTTT. Looking up the rest from reference TRBV25-1 and TRBJ1-4 gives the full variable domain: EADIYQTPRYLVIGTGKKITLECSQTMGHDKMYWYQQDPGMELHLIHYSYGVNSTEKGDLSSESTVSRIRTEHFPLTLESARPSHTSQYLCASQQGLGEKLFFGSGTQLSVL.

The chain is built from TRBV7-2 and TRBJ2-7; 7 bases agree with TRBD1. The CDR3 contains 14 residues. After removal of 4 bases from V and 4 bases from J, the junction contained 7 bases not matched to a gene. CDR1 SGHTA and CDR2 FQGNSA come from the germline V gene. CDR3 in amino acids: CASSSTQGSYEQYF. CDR3 DNA: TGTGCCAGCAGCTCGACACAGGGGTCTTACGAGCAGTACTTC.

This chain connects TRBV7-9 to TRBJ2-7, with D perhaps matching TRBD1 (6 bases). V shed 1 base and J shed 2 bases, with 6 bases lying between them. Germline lookup yields CDR1 SEHNR and CDR2 FQNEAQ (reference sequence). CDR3 length: 13 residues. The CDR3 is CASSLGTAYEQYF. CDR3 nucleotides: TGTGCCAGCAGCTTAGGGACAGCCTACGAGCAGTACTTC.

The genes are TRBV9 and TRBJ1-5; D gene uncertain. Trimming took 0 bases from V and 9 from J, leaving 10 bases between them. Germline-derived CDR1 and CDR2 are SGDLS and YYNGEE. This CDR3 is 13 amino acids long. The CDR3 region is CASSVGSESPQHF. The CDR3 coding sequence is TGTGCCAGCAGCGTAGGCTCGGAATCGCCCCAGCATTTT.

This sequence joins TRBV6-5 and TRBJ1-1; D is uncertain. The V gene's germline CDR1 is MNHEY and CDR2 SVGAGI. Trimming left V 5 bases short and J 1 base short, with 8 bases between. The CDR3 consists of 13 residues. For the CDR3, the DNA is TGTGCCAGCAGTGTATCAGGGAACACTGAAGCTTTCTTT. Amino acid sequence: CASSVSGNTEAFF.